Only one count was recorded for the clone carrying this TCR beta chain. The antigen is undetermined. This sample was taken from a study of T cell repertoires in cytomegalovirus infection. Across the study: Matching HLA type, along with CMV infection, was indicated by public TCR beta signatures.

Study-level findings and limits: The cumulative frequency of public TCR beta families identified carriers of CMV plus the relevant HLA. Dominating the ex vivo response were HLA-C-restricted CMV-specific TCR beta clonotypes.

The CDR3 length is 15 residues. V lost 5 bases, J lost 3 bases, and 16 bases lay in between. Germline V gene sequence: CDR1 MNHEY, CDR2 SVGAGI. TCRdb independently ran MiXCR on the reads; one entry per CDR3 protein. The sample lists 150,000 to 200,000 distinct CDR3 sequences, 28% occurring once. The receptor's source is a human donor in good health (CMV status not recorded). Some clones in this sample may be carry-over from other donors' samples. The sample was PBMCs. J is TRBJ1-1 and V is TRBV6-5; possibly TRBD1 for D (5 bases). The CDR3 region is CASSPWPGRDTEAFF. The CDR3 DNA follows: TGTGCCAGCAGTCCCTGGCCGGGGCGGGACACTGAAGCTTTCTTT.